The 31 T cell receptor beta chains in this list originate from one sample, sequenced in a study of T cells in Graves' hyperthyroidism and ophthalmopathy. Amplified TCR beta CDR3 regions derived from RNA transcripts. Using the HTBI primer set, a first-round RT-PCR was run on the TCR CDR3. TCRdb re-called the multiplex PCR reads through MiXCR, storing one row per CDR3 protein. Altogether hundreds of thousands of distinct CDR3 sequences are present, more than 11% being singletons, with the ten largest covering around 23%. The material sequenced was blood. The receptors shown here come from a woman in her 30s with Graves' hyperthyroidism.

This clonotype was picked up a small number of times. The chain links TRBV19 to TRBJ2-1; no definite D call. CDR1 and CDR2 (germline): LNHDA, SQIVND (reference sequence). V lost 2 bases to trimming and J lost 10 bases, with 12 bases between them. CDR3 size: 13 residues. CDR3 sequence (DNA): TGTGCCAGTAGTATAAAGGAGAATCGAGAGCAGTTCTTC. The encoded protein is CASSIKENREQFF.

V and J are TRBV7-2 and TRBJ1-2; TRBD1 matches at 8 bases. Germline V gene sequence: CDR1 SGHTA, CDR2 FQGNSA. This CDR3 has 17 residues. V dropped 0 bases and J dropped 3; count of bases not matched to a gene: 9. The CDR3 protein is CASSLAGRQGLDYGYTF. CDR3 sequence (DNA): TGTGCCAGCAGCTTAGCAGGACGACAGGGGTTGGACTATGGCTACACCTTC.

The chain recombines TRBV20-1 with TRBJ1-6; TRBD1 is a possible D gene (5 bases). Germline CDR1 reads DFQATT; CDR2 reads SNEGSKA (reference sequence). V gave up 5 bases and J gave up 1 base, with 15 bases separating them. The CDR3 covers 16 residues. The CDR3 DNA is TGCAGTGCTTTGATCAGGGCTAGTTCCTATAATTCACCCCTCCACTTT. Its translation: CSALIRASSYNSPLHF.

This clonotype has a count of ten or more. This chain connects TRBV2 to TRBJ2-7, with 8 nucleotides matching TRBD2. J gave up 2 bases and V 5 bases, and 8 bases lay outside the gene matches. The CDR3 extends over 15 amino acids. Germline V gives CDR1 SNHLY, CDR2 FYNNEI. In DNA form, the CDR3 reads TGTGCCAGCAGTCCAGCGGGAGTAGGGGCCTACGAGCAGTACTTC. It yields the protein CASSPAGVGAYEQYF.

This clonotype showed up just a few times. V is TRBV5-4 and J is TRBJ1-5; 7 nucleotides line up with TRBD1. The V gene's germline CDR1 is SGHNT and CDR2 YYREEE (reference sequence). The CDR3 sequence is 13 residues long. V gave up 2 bases and J gave up 7 bases; unmatched junction bases: 3. For the CDR3, the DNA is TGTGCCAGCAGCTTAGACAGGGAGCAGCCCCAGCATTTT. It specifies CASSLDREQPQHF. The variable domain in full, completed from reference TRBV5-4 and TRBJ1-5, reads ETGVTQSPTHLIKTRGQQVTLRCSSQSGHNTVSWYQQALGQGPQFIFQYYREEENGRGNFPPRFSGLQFPNYSSELNVNALELDDSALYLCASSLDREQPQHFGDGTRLSIL.

This clonotype was seen more than once but under ten times. The V gene is TRBV28, the J gene TRBJ1-4; D unclear. The CDR3 totals 14 residues. Deletions cut 2 bases from V and 0 bases from J, with 4 bases between. Germline CDR1 MDHEN, CDR2 SYDVKM. The chain's CDR3 is CASSLLATNEKLFF. The DNA of the CDR3 is TGTGCCAGCAGTTTACTTGCAACTAATGAAAAACTGTTTTTT.

The table lists this clonotype with many counts. The chain combines TRBV10-2 with TRBJ2-1; no clear D gene. Germline V gives CDR1 WSHSY, CDR2 SAAADI. Deletions cut 1 base from V and 0 bases from J, with 10 bases between. CDR3 length equals 16 residues. CDR3 nucleotides: TGCGCCAGCAGTGAGTTAGCTTATGACTCCTACAATGAGCAGTTCTTC. Protein product: CASSELAYDSYNEQFF.

The table lists this clonotype with many counts. The chain links TRBV11-1 to TRBJ2-3, with D uncertain. This CDR3 is built from 12 residues. The V end was cut by 5 bases, the J end by 1 base, with 4 bases between. Germline V gene lookup returns CDR1 SGHAT and CDR2 FQDESV (reference sequence). DNA for the CDR3: TGTGCCAGCAGCGGGGGCACAGATACGCAGTATTTT. Residues: CASSGGTDTQYF.

This sequence joins TRBV28 and TRBJ1-4; a possible D gene is TRBD1 (5 bases). Per the germline V gene, CDR1 is MDHEN and CDR2 is SYDVKM. This CDR3 has 15 residues. V was clipped by 5 bases and J by 4 bases, with 14 bases between them. CDR3 region: CASSLAGTINEKLFF. DNA for the CDR3: TGTGCCAGCAGTCTAGCAGGGACTATTAATGAAAAACTGTTTTTT.

The J gene is TRBJ2-3, the V gene TRBV7-9; 8 bases map to TRBD2. CDR1 SEHNR and CDR2 FQNEAQ come from the germline V gene (reference sequence). CDR3 size: 15 residues. Unmatched junction bases numbered 6, after V lost 3 bases and J lost 4 bases. CDR3 residues: CASSFREGRPDTQYF. DNA for the CDR3: TGTGCCAGCAGCTTTCGGGAGGGCCGACCAGATACGCAGTATTTT.

With respect to this clonotype: A junction boundary mismatches the germline segment, possibly from a read error. The CDR3 here is CVSSLVEGARGTEAFF. The CDR3 bases are TGTGTCAGCAGTTTGGTGGAGGGCGCCCGTGGCACTGAAGCTTTCTTT. The chain recombines TRBV28 with TRBJ1-1; D gene unclear. Germline V gene sequence: CDR1 MDHEN, CDR2 SYDVKM. The CDR3 totals 16 residues.

The table lists this clonotype with a few counts. This clone may be a read error of a much larger clone one base away. This rearrangement joins TRBV20-1 to TRBJ2-7, with a possible D match to TRBD1 (5 bases). The CDR3 loop spans 16 amino acids. Germline V gene sequence: CDR1 DFQATT, CDR2 SNEGSKA (reference sequence). This CDR3 is CSARVIWGAGSCEQYF. The CDR3 nucleotides read TGCAGTGCTAGAGTAATCTGGGGCGCAGGCTCCTGCGAGCAGTACTTC.

This clonotype was counted many times. The rearrangement links TRBV27 to TRBJ2-1; 11 bases are shared with TRBD2. The CDR3 is 16 amino acids. V shed 6 bases and J 7 bases; nucleotides not matched to a gene: 11. Germline V gene sequence: CDR1 MNHEY, CDR2 SMNVEV (reference sequence). CDR3 sequence reads: CASSRILAGELNEQFF. The CDR3, as DNA: TGTGCCAGCAGCCGAATACTAGCGGGAGAATTAAATGAGCAGTTCTTC.

The chain joins TRBV30 to TRBJ1-6; 9 bases match TRBD1. CDR3 length: 15 amino acids. Losses at the gene ends were 1 base for V and 5 bases for J; bases not matched to a gene: 3. From germline, CDR1 is GTSNPN and CDR2 SVGIG (reference sequence). For the CDR3, the DNA is TGTGCCTGGAGTGAACAGGGGGCGAATAATTCACCCCTCCACTTT. This codes for CAWSEQGANNSPLHF. Full variable domain (outside the CDR3, taken from reference TRBV30 and TRBJ1-6): SQTIHQWPATLVQPVGSPLSLECTVEGTSNPNLYWYRQAAGRGLQLLFYSVGIGQISSEVPQNLSASRPQDRQFILSSKKLLLSDSGFYLCAWSEQGANNSPLHFGNGTRLTVT.

The V gene is TRBV19, the J gene TRBJ1-1, with 9 bases fitting TRBD1. CDR3 length equals 15 residues. The J segment lost 6 bases and the V segment lost 8 bases, leaving 13 bases of the junction unmatched. The germline gives CDR1 LNHDA, CDR2 SQIVND (reference sequence). The CDR3 here is CASQKGTGSRPEAFF. The CDR3 coding sequence is TGTGCCAGTCAAAAGGGGACAGGGTCCCGCCCTGAAGCTTTCTTT. Drawing the rest from reference TRBV19 and TRBJ1-1, the complete variable domain is DGGITQSPKYLFRKEGQNVTLSCEQNLNHDAMYWYRQDPGQGLRLIYYSQIVNDFQKGDIAEGYSVSREKKESFPLTVTSAQKNPTAFYLCASQKGTGSRPEAFFGQGTRLTVV.

The chain joins TRBV6-1 to TRBJ1-5, with D maybe TRBD1 (5 bases). The germline V and J ends were trimmed by 7 bases and 2 bases, with 21 bases remaining between them. Germline V lookup: CDR1 MNHNS, CDR2 SASEGT. CDR3 length: 17 amino acids. The CDR3 DNA reads as TGTGCCAGCACGAGCGGGACCCGGAGTCCAGGCAATCAGCCCCAGCATTTT. Translated: CASTSGTRSPGNQPQHF.

This clonotype has a count of ten or more. The chain has TRBV27 and TRBJ2-1; 9 positions agree with TRBD2. Germline CDR1 MNHEY, CDR2 SMNVEV (reference sequence). Unmatched junction bases numbered 13, after V lost 6 bases and J lost 7 bases. This CDR3 is built from 16 residues. For the CDR3, the DNA is TGTGCCAGCAGGGACGGTAGCGGGGGTCTTCTTAATGAGCAGTTCTTC. Translating it yields CASRDGSGGLLNEQFF.

At least ten counts were recorded for this clonotype. The V gene is TRBV28, the J gene TRBJ2-7, with D unresolved. Germline CDR1 and CDR2: MDHEN and SYDVKM. Trimming pared 7 bases from V and 0 bases from J, leaving 7 bases between. The CDR3 length is 12 residues. CDR3 residues: CASTRSSYEQYF. The CDR3 nucleotides read TGTGCCAGCACAAGAAGCTCCTACGAGCAGTACTTC.

The sample holds many counts of this clonotype. The chain is built from TRBV28 and TRBJ1-2; D unclear. This CDR3 region has 11 residues. The V gene lost 10 bases and the J gene lost 2 bases, with 8 bases spanning the gap. Germline-derived CDR1 and CDR2 are MDHEN and SYDVKM. Here the CDR3 reads CATRPNYGYTF. The CDR3 nucleotides read TGTGCCACCCGTCCGAACTATGGCTACACCTTC.

At least ten counts were recorded for this clonotype. The gene calls are TRBV6-1 and TRBJ1-4, with 10 bases lining up with TRBD1. This CDR3 has 19 residues. Germline V lookup: CDR1 MNHNS, CDR2 SASEGT. With V trimmed by 5 bases and J by 6 bases, 18 bases remained unmatched. This CDR3 reads CASSLRGTGVIYAHEKLFF. In nucleotides, the CDR3 is TGTGCCAGCAGTTTAAGAGGGACAGGGGTAATTTACGCCCATGAAAAACTGTTTTTT.

This clonotype has a count of ten or more. The rearrangement links TRBV28 to TRBJ1-2; 7 bases agree with TRBD1. CDR3 length equals 15 residues. Germline-derived CDR1 and CDR2 are MDHEN and SYDVKM. The J segment lost 1 base and the V segment lost 6 bases, leaving 8 bases of the junction unmatched. CDR3 bases: TGTGCCAGCAGCCTACCCCAGGGGGTTAACTATGGCTACACCTTC. It yields the protein CASSLPQGVNYGYTF.

This clonotype was found many times. The chain recombines TRBV10-1 with TRBJ1-1; tentatively, D is TRBD1 (5 bases). Germline CDR1 is WNHNN and CDR2 is SYGVQD (reference sequence). This CDR3 region has 13 residues. Trimming left V 5 bases short and J 3 bases short, with 10 bases between. CDR3 loop: CASSLGVDTEAFF. CDR3 nucleotides: TGCGCCAGCAGTTTGGGGGTCGACACTGAAGCTTTCTTT.

The rearrangement links TRBV7-9 to TRBJ2-1, with D perhaps matching TRBD1 (6 bases). The CDR3 sequence is 15 residues long. Deletions cut 5 bases from V and 7 bases from J, with 18 bases between. Germline loops: CDR1 SEHNR, CDR2 FQNEAQ (reference sequence). CDR3 DNA: TGTGCCAGCAGCCACACAGGGTCCGTGGGGAATGAGCAGTTCTTC. It encodes CASSHTGSVGNEQFF.

The chain links TRBV5-5 to TRBJ2-1; TRBD2 matches 7 bases. The germline V gene encodes CDR1 SGHKS and CDR2 YYEKEE (reference sequence). The CDR3 contains 16 residues. V trimming: 7 bases; J trimming: 6 bases; junction bases outside the gene matches: 16. The CDR3 sequence: CASFTPGIAGVNEQFF. CDR3 nucleotide sequence: TGTGCCAGCTTCACGCCGGGGATAGCGGGCGTCAATGAGCAGTTCTTC. The complete variable domain, with remaining parts taken from reference TRBV5-5 and TRBJ2-1, reads DAGVTQSPTHLIKTRGQQVTLRCSPISGHKSVSWYQQVLGQGPQFIFQYYEKEERGRGNFPDRFSARQFPNYSSELNVNALLLGDSALYLCASFTPGIAGVNEQFFGPGTRLTVL.

This clonotype was counted only a few times. The chain joins TRBV20-1 to TRBJ1-2; tentative D call: TRBD1 (6 bases). V gave up 0 bases and J gave up 5 bases, with 13 bases separating them. The CDR3 contains 14 residues. CDR1 is DFQATT and CDR2 is SNEGSKA in the germline V gene (reference sequence). CDR3 sequence: CSARETGKTYGYTF. The CDR3 nucleotides are TGCAGTGCTAGAGAAACAGGGAAGACGTATGGCTACACCTTC.

This clonotype was detected many times. The chain uses TRBV10-3 and TRBJ2-5; D is unclear. CDR1 is ENHRY, CDR2 SYGVKD, per germline. The germline V and J ends were trimmed by 11 bases and 3 bases, with 16 bases remaining between them. CDR3 length equals 13 residues. CDR3 sequence: CASGPILEETQYF. The CDR3 DNA follows: TGTGCCTCCGGACCCATCCTTGAAGAGACCCAGTACTTC.

This clonotype was counted between two and nine times. This rearrangement joins TRBV2 to TRBJ1-6, with D tentatively TRBD1 (5 bases). V lost 4 bases and J 1 base, leaving 8 bases between the germline ends. In germline, CDR1 is SNHLY, CDR2 FYNNEI. CDR3 size: 15 residues. Here the CDR3 reads CASSAAGSYNSPLHF. As DNA, the CDR3 is TGTGCCAGCAGTGCGGCAGGGTCCTATAATTCACCCCTCCACTTT.

This clonotype was counted once. The chain recombines TRBV18 with TRBJ1-2, with D hard to call. Germline assignment: CDR1 KGHSH and CDR2 LQKENI. The CDR3 loop spans 12 amino acids. The V and J ends lost 3 bases and 7 bases respectively, with 9 bases between them. The CDR3 DNA is TGTGCCAGCTCACCTGGAGGTTCTGGCTACACCTTC. It is translated as CASSPGGSGYTF.

As to this clonotype: The germline gene is not matched at one end of the junction; a read error may be the cause. The rearrangement links TRBV29-1 to TRBJ2-3; D is possibly TRBD1 or TRBD2 (6 bases each). The CDR3 has 15 residues. Germline CDR1 and CDR2: SQVTM and ANQGSEA. The CDR3 bases are TGCAGCGTTGTGTTAGAACGGGGGCTAGCAGATACGCGGTATTTT. It is translated as CSVVLERGLADTRYF.

At least ten counts were recorded for this clonotype. This chain connects TRBV2 to TRBJ1-2, with D uncertain. Germline V gene data show CDR1 as SNHLY and CDR2 as FYNNEI. The CDR3 extends over 14 amino acids. V lost 2 bases to trimming and J lost 2 bases, with 9 bases between them. The CDR3 sequence is CASSEYTLNYGYTF. CDR3 in DNA: TGTGCCAGCAGTGAATACACCTTAAACTATGGCTACACCTTC.

In the case of this clonotype: This may stem from a read error, because a much larger clone lies one nucleotide away. This chain joins TRBV3-1 and TRBJ2-7, with 7 positions matching TRBD1. Germline V gene lookup returns CDR1 LGHDT and CDR2 YNNKEL (reference sequence). The CDR3 runs to 14 residues. CDR3 amino acids: CASSQARTGSERYF. DNA for the CDR3: TGTGCCAGCAGCCAAGCCCGGACAGGATCCGAGCGGTACTTC.